This TCR beta chain was sequenced in a study of T cells in Graves' hyperthyroidism and ophthalmopathy. Findings and caveats of the study: Blood samples included most of the expanded thyroid clonotypes exceeding 0.001.

Researchers took RNA transcripts and amplified the TCR beta CDR3 regions from them. The primer set for the first-round RT-PCR of the TCR CDR3 was HTBI. TCRdb recomputed calls from the multiplex PCR reads with MiXCR, one row per CDR3 protein. The top ten hold roughly 30% of the sample, which has roughly 180,000 distinct CDR3 sequences, about 15% seen once. CDR1 MDHEN and CDR2 SYDVKM come from the germline V gene. The junction had 6 bases not matched to a gene; V was cut back by 6 bases and J by 2 bases. The CDR3 length is 15 residues. Each patient was aged 18 to 65 and had newly diagnosed hyperthyroidism of under 2 months' duration. Worth noting for this clonotype: Its antigen remains unknown.

This TCR came from a woman aged 50 to 65 with Graves' hyperthyroidism. The sequenced material came from blood. This chain joins TRBV28 and TRBJ2-7, with 11 positions matching TRBD1. The CDR3 protein is CASRWTGGGAYEQYF. CDR3 sequence (DNA): TGTGCCAGCAGGTGGACAGGGGGCGGCGCCTACGAGCAGTACTTC. Using reference TRBV28 and TRBJ2-7 for the parts outside the CDR3, the full variable domain is DVKVTQSSRYLVKRTGEKVFLECVQDMDHENMFWYRQDPGLGLRLIYFSYDVKMKEKGDIPEGYSVSREKKERFSLILESASTNQTSMYLCASRWTGGGAYEQYFGPGTRLTVT.